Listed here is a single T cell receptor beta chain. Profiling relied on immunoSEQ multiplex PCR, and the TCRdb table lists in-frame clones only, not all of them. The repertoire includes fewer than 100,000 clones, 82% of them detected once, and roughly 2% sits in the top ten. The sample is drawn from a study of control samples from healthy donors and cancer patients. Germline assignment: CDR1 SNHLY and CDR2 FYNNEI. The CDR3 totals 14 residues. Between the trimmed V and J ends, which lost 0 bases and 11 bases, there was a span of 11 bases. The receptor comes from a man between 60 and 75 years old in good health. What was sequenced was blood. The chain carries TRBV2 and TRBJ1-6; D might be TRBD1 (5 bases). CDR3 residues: CASSEARGLAPLHF. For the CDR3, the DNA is TGTGCCAGCAGTGAAGCAAGGGGCCTGGCACCCCTCCACTTT. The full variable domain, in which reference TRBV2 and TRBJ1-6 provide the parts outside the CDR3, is EPEVTQTPSHQVTQMGQEVILRCVPISNHLYFYWYRQILGQKVEFLVSFYNNEISEKSEIFDDQFSVERPDGSNFTLKIRSTKLEDSAMYFCASSEARGLAPLHFGNGTRLTVT.